Listed below are T cell receptor beta chains from one sample, sequenced in a study of T cell responses to AZD1222 COVID-19 vaccine. Profiling relied on immunoSEQ multiplex PCR, and the TCRdb table lists in-frame clones only, not all of them. The repertoire includes fewer than 150,000 clones, approximately 85% of them detected once, and around 6.2% sits in the top ten. The material sequenced was peripheral blood, taken on day 0 of AZD1222 vaccination. Every receptor here comes from an adult in good health. Each CDR3 is given with its conserved first and last residue. A D gene is named only where the DNA matches it firmly. Size tells how often a clone was seen (once, few, many) or the class of an expanded clone, and some rows leave it out.

TGTGCCAGCAGCCAAGAGGGAAGACTTGGAAACACCATATATTTT	CASSQEGRLGNTIYF	NA	TRBJ1-3	NA	TRBV4-2
TGTGCCAGCAGCTCCGGGAACGGGAACTCCTACGAGCAGTACTTC	CASSSGNGNSYEQYF	NA	TRBJ2-7	few	TRBV7-9
TGTGCCAGCAGTTTAAGTCGCCGCTACGAGCAGTACTTC	CASSLSRRYEQYF	NA	TRBJ2-7	once	TRBV27
TGCAGTGCTAGTAAAAGCGGGGGGCTTTCTTACGAGCAGTACTTC	CSASKSGGLSYEQYF	TRBD2	TRBJ2-7	NA	TRBV20-1
TGTGCCAGCAGCTTGACTGAAAATTCACCCCTCCACTTT	CASSLTENSPLHF	NA	TRBJ1-6	NA	TRBV5-5
TGTGCCAGCGGAGACAGGGCCCCTTCACCCCTCCACTTT	CASGDRAPSPLHF	TRBD1	TRBJ1-6	NA	TRBV12-3/TRBV12-4
TGTGCCACCAGTGAGATACCGGGACTAGCGGGGGGGGGCACAGATACGCAGTATTTT	CATSEIPGLAGGGTDTQYF	TRBD2	TRBJ2-3	NA	TRBV24-1
TGTGCCAGCAGCTTTAATCTAGCGGGGGCCTCGGGGGAGACCCAGTACTTC	CASSFNLAGASGETQYF	TRBD2	TRBJ2-5	NA	TRBV7-2
TGTGCCAGCAGTGCGGACAGGGGTATCGAGCAGTACTTC	CASSADRGIEQYF	TRBD1	TRBJ2-7	NA	TRBV2
TGCGCCAGCAGCTTGGGGCGGGGTGAGGCAGATACGCAGTATTTT	CASSLGRGEADTQYF	NA	TRBJ2-3	NA	TRBV5-1
TGTGCCAGTACGAGGACTAGCGGGGGAACCGGGGAGCTGTTTTTT	CASTRTSGGTGELFF	TRBD2	TRBJ2-2	NA	TRBV19
TGTGCCTGGAGTGTCTTACGAGAATACGAGCAGTACTTC	CAWSVLREYEQYF	NA	TRBJ2-7	NA	TRBV30
TGCAGCGTCGGAGGGGGGGAGTCCAACGAGCAGTACTTC	CSVGGGESNEQYF	NA	TRBJ2-7	once	TRBV29-1
TGCAGTGCTTTGGTGCGCCAAGCTTTCTTT	CSALVRQAFF	NA	TRBJ1-1	NA	TRBV20-1
TGTGCTAGTGGTTCTTGGACCCACGGCGGGACCCAGTACTTC	CASGSWTHGGTQYF	NA	TRBJ2-5	NA	TRBV12-5
TGCAGCGTGGTGGAGACTAGCGGGGGTGGTGAGCAGTTCTTC	CSVVETSGGGEQFF	TRBD2	TRBJ2-1	once	TRBV29-1
TGTGCCAGCAGTGTCAGGGGTTATAATTCACCCCTCCACTTT	CASSVRGYNSPLHF	NA	TRBJ1-6	NA	TRBV28
TGTGCCAGCAGCCAAGAGACAGGCAGTAACACCATATATTTT	CASSQETGSNTIYF	NA	TRBJ1-3	NA	TRBV4-2
TGTGCCTGGAGGAGGGGGGCGGGGGAAAAACTGTTTTTT	CAWRRGAGEKLFF	NA	TRBJ1-4	once	TRBV30
TGTGCCGGTCAGATTCTAGCGGGGGTGGGTAATGAGCAGTTCTTC	CAGQILAGVGNEQFF	TRBD2	TRBJ2-1	NA	TRBV6-5
TGTGCCAGCAGCTTAGAAACTGCGTGGAAAAATGAGCAGTTCTTC	CASSLETAWKNEQFF	NA	TRBJ2-1	NA	TRBV11-3
TGTGCCAGCAGCTTAGTGGGTGTGGCGGAAGCCAGCTCCTACGAGCAGTACTTC	CASSLVGVAEASSYEQYF	NA	TRBJ2-7	few	TRBV7-8
TGTGCCAGCAGTCCCCCGGGAACCAAAACGAAGACCCAGTACTTC	CASSPPGTKTKTQYF	NA	TRBJ2-5	NA	TRBV28
TGTGCCAGCAGCTCCCTACACACTAACTATGGCTACACCTTC	CASSSLHTNYGYTF	NA	TRBJ1-2	once	TRBV5-4
TGTGCCAGCAGCCAAGGGCCCGGCGGCTACGAGCAGTACTTC	CASSQGPGGYEQYF	NA	TRBJ2-7	NA	TRBV4-2
TGTGCCAGCTCACAGACCACTAGCGGCTACAATGAGCAGTTCTTC	CASSQTTSGYNEQFF	TRBD2	TRBJ2-1	NA	TRBV18
TGTGCCTGGAGTGTAGGGAGACAGTTCTCCGGGGAGCTGTTTTTT	CAWSVGRQFSGELFF	NA	TRBJ2-2	NA	TRBV30
TGCAGTGCTAGATACTCAGATACGCAGTATTTT	CSARYSDTQYF	NA	TRBJ2-3	NA	TRBV20-1
TGTGCCAGCAGCTTAAGGCCAGGGGGATATGGCTACACCTTC	CASSLRPGGYGYTF	TRBD1	TRBJ1-2	NA	TRBV7-2
TGTGCCAGCAGCTTAAATAGGCTTGCCGGGGAGCTGTTTTTT	CASSLNRLAGELFF	NA	TRBJ2-2	NA	TRBV7-3
TGTGCCAGCAGCCCCCCCCTACAGCAAGAGACCCAGTACTTC	CASSPPLQQETQYF	NA	TRBJ2-5	NA	TRBV6-6
TGCGCCAGCAGCCAAGATTGGGTTCAACCCACAGATACGCAGTATTTT	CASSQDWVQPTDTQYF	NA	TRBJ2-3	NA	TRBV4-3
TGCGCCAGCAGCCAGGACAGGGTTTGGAATGAAAAACTGTTTTTT	CASSQDRVWNEKLFF	TRBD1	TRBJ1-4	NA	TRBV4-3
TGTGCCAGCAGCTTGGTGCGGGGCGAGCAGTACTTC	CASSLVRGEQYF	NA	TRBJ2-7	NA	TRBV5-4
TGTGCCAGCAGTTACTCCCCGCGGACAGGTGGTAATCAGCCCCAGCATTTT	CASSYSPRTGGNQPQHF	TRBD1	TRBJ1-5	once	TRBV6-2/TRBV6-3
TGTGCCAGCAGTTTACCCAGGGACGCCGGGGAGCTGTTTTTT	CASSLPRDAGELFF	NA	TRBJ2-2	many	TRBV28
TGCGCCAGCAGCCCTACAGAATATAACTATGGCTACACCTTC	CASSPTEYNYGYTF	NA	TRBJ1-2	once	TRBV5-1
TGCGCCAGCAGCTTCGGGGTCTCCTACGAGCAGTACTTC	CASSFGVSYEQYF	NA	TRBJ2-7	NA	TRBV5-1
TGTGCCAGCTTTATATGGGGGCGTGTAGACTATGGCTACACCTTC	CASFIWGRVDYGYTF	NA	TRBJ1-2	NA	TRBV6-6
TGTGCCAGCCTTATCCCGATTGGCGGCTACACCTTC	CASLIPIGGYTF	NA	TRBJ1-2	NA	TRBV28